This is a list of T cell receptor beta chains from one sample in a study of blood T cells in healthy people across ages. TCRdb used MiXCR to reprocess the 5' RACE reads, holding one entry per CDR3 protein. The sample records around 870,000 distinct CDR3 sequences, around 26% being singletons. The sequencing input was blood. The receptors were gathered from an elderly woman in good health. Each CDR3 is given with its conserved first and last residue. The D gene is left open where the match is weak. Not every row has a clone size; where given, it reads once, few, many or a size class.

V gene: TRBV12-3/TRBV12-4
clone size: NA
J gene: TRBJ2-5
D gene: TRBD1
CDR3 DNA: TGTGCCAGCAGTCTGAGGGACAGGGAGTTTGAGACCCAGTACTTC
CDR3 protein: CASSLRDREFETQYF

V gene: TRBV7-9
clone size: many
J gene: TRBJ2-3
D gene: NA
CDR3 DNA: TGTGCCAGCAGGGAGACCGATCGGGATACGCAGTATTTT
CDR3 protein: CASRETDRDTQYF

V gene: TRBV2
clone size: few
J gene: TRBJ1-5
D gene: NA
CDR3 DNA: TGTGCCAGCAGCTACAGGGCCCTCAATCAGCCCCAGCATTTT
CDR3 protein: CASSYRALNQPQHF

V gene: TRBV20-1
clone size: many
J gene: TRBJ2-7
D gene: NA
CDR3 DNA: TGCAGTGCTAGAGGGGCGATCCTCCGCTACGAGCAGTACTTC
CDR3 protein: CSARGAILRYEQYF

V gene: TRBV27
clone size: few
J gene: TRBJ2-5
D gene: NA
CDR3 DNA: TGTGCCGGCAGTTTAGTGGGCGCCGGAGAGACCCAGTACTTC
CDR3 protein: CAGSLVGAGETQYF

V gene: TRBV25-1
clone size: few
J gene: TRBJ1-2
D gene: TRBD1
CDR3 DNA: TGTGCCAGCAGTGGGGACAGGAAGCCCTATGGCTACACCTTC
CDR3 protein: CASSGDRKPYGYTF

V gene: TRBV4-3
clone size: many
J gene: TRBJ2-7
D gene: NA
CDR3 DNA: TGCGCCAGCAGCCAGGCCCGGACGCGAAAAACCTACGAGCAGTACTTC
CDR3 protein: CASSQARTRKTYEQYF

V gene: TRBV6-6
clone size: NA
J gene: TRBJ1-2
D gene: TRBD1
CDR3 DNA: TGTGCCAGCAGACCACCGGGACAGGGCGTTAATGGCTACACCTTC
CDR3 protein: CASRPPGQGVNGYTF

V gene: TRBV20-1
clone size: many
J gene: TRBJ2-7
D gene: TRBD2
CDR3 DNA: TGCAGTGCTAAACCCGGGACTAGCGGTATCTACGAGCAGTACTTC
CDR3 protein: CSAKPGTSGIYEQYF

V gene: TRBV12-3/TRBV12-4
clone size: many
J gene: TRBJ1-2
D gene: NA
CDR3 DNA: TGCGCCAGCAGCTTGGCTGGCATCTATGGCTACACCTTC
CDR3 protein: CASSLAGIYGYTF

V gene: TRBV12-3/TRBV12-4
clone size: NA
J gene: TRBJ2-5
D gene: NA
CDR3 DNA: TGTGCCAGCAGTTTTAATACCCCACAGCTCCAAGAGACCCAGTACTTC
CDR3 protein: CASSFNTPQLQETQYF

V gene: TRBV7-9
clone size: many
J gene: TRBJ2-1
D gene: NA
CDR3 DNA: TGTGCCAGCAGCTTAGTTGGAGGGTTTGAGCAGTTCTTC
CDR3 protein: CASSLVGGFEQFF

V gene: TRBV28
clone size: few
J gene: TRBJ1-2
D gene: NA
CDR3 DNA: TGTGCCAGCAGTTTGGCGCAACCGGCTAACTATGGCTACACCTTC
CDR3 protein: CASSLAQPANYGYTF

V gene: TRBV5-1
clone size: NA
J gene: TRBJ1-6
D gene: NA
CDR3 DNA: TGCGCCAGCAGCCCCCTCGATAATTCACCCCTCCACTTT
CDR3 protein: CASSPLDNSPLHF

V gene: TRBV12-3/TRBV12-4
clone size: many
J gene: TRBJ1-4
D gene: NA
CDR3 DNA: TGTGCCAGCAGGAGGGGTTTTGGGTACGAAAAACTGTTTTTT
CDR3 protein: CASRRGFGYEKLFF

V gene: TRBV5-1
clone size: NA
J gene: TRBJ1-4
D gene: TRBD1
CDR3 DNA: TGCGCCAGCAGCGGGGGACAGGGGACTTATAATGAAAAACTGTTTTTT
CDR3 protein: CASSGGQGTYNEKLFF

V gene: TRBV6-2/TRBV6-3
clone size: NA
J gene: TRBJ2-2
D gene: NA
CDR3 DNA: TGTGCCAGCAGTTACCGACACCCGGCAGGGGAGCTGTTTTTT
CDR3 protein: CASSYRHPAGELFF

V gene: TRBV7-2
clone size: many
J gene: TRBJ2-3
D gene: TRBD2
CDR3 DNA: TGTGCCAGCAGCTTAGTCCCTAGCGGGAAGGCTTGGCTCACAGATACGCAGTATTTT
CDR3 protein: CASSLVPSGKAWLTDTQYF

V gene: TRBV7-2
clone size: NA
J gene: TRBJ2-3
D gene: TRBD1
CDR3 DNA: TGTGCCAGCAGCTTAAACCGGGACAGGGGTCAGATTAGCACAGATACGCAGTATTTT
CDR3 protein: CASSLNRDRGQISTDTQYF

V gene: TRBV14
clone size: many
J gene: TRBJ2-5
D gene: TRBD1
CDR3 DNA: TGTGCCAGCAGCCTTTGGACAGGGTCGAGCCAGGAGACCCAGTACTTC
CDR3 protein: CASSLWTGSSQETQYF

V gene: TRBV3-1
clone size: NA
J gene: TRBJ1-5
D gene: NA
CDR3 DNA: TGTGCCAGCAGCGAAACGGGGCAGGGCAATCAGCCCCAGCATTTT
CDR3 protein: CASSETGQGNQPQHF

V gene: TRBV20-1
clone size: many
J gene: TRBJ2-5
D gene: NA
CDR3 DNA: TGCAGTGTCCCCGGGTCCAAAAAGATAAATCAAGAGACCCAGTACTTC
CDR3 protein: CSVPGSKKINQETQYF

V gene: TRBV20-1
clone size: many
J gene: TRBJ2-1
D gene: TRBD2
CDR3 DNA: TGCAGTGCTAGAGACTTAAAGCGGGGGGGACACTACAATGAGCAGTTCTTC
CDR3 protein: CSARDLKRGGHYNEQFF

V gene: TRBV7-2
clone size: many
J gene: TRBJ1-5
D gene: NA
CDR3 DNA: TGTGCCAGCAGCTTAGCGCTGGGGGGGGAGGGTCAGCCCCAGCATTTT
CDR3 protein: CASSLALGGEGQPQHF

V gene: TRBV27
clone size: NA
J gene: TRBJ2-2
D gene: TRBD1
CDR3 DNA: TGTGCCAGCAGTTTTACAGGGGGTGGCACCGGGGAGCTGTTTTTT
CDR3 protein: CASSFTGGGTGELFF

V gene: TRBV7-2
clone size: many
J gene: TRBJ1-1
D gene: NA
CDR3 DNA: TGTGCCAGCAGCACAGACCGAGACACTGAAGCTTTCTTT
CDR3 protein: CASSTDRDTEAFF

V gene: TRBV9
clone size: NA
J gene: TRBJ2-6
D gene: NA
CDR3 DNA: TGTGCCAGCAGGGGGACACCGGACTCTGGGGCCAACGTCCTGACTTTC
CDR3 protein: CASRGTPDSGANVLTF

V gene: TRBV5-1
clone size: NA
J gene: TRBJ2-4
D gene: NA
CDR3 DNA: TGCGCCAGCAGCTTGGACTCTTTCAAAAACATTCAGTACTTC
CDR3 protein: CASSLDSFKNIQYF

V gene: TRBV7-2
clone size: many
J gene: TRBJ1-1
D gene: NA
CDR3 DNA: TGTGCCAGCAGCCTCCGGCTGGACACTGAAGCTTTCTTT
CDR3 protein: CASSLRLDTEAFF

V gene: TRBV4-1
clone size: NA
J gene: TRBJ2-1
D gene: NA
CDR3 DNA: TGCGCCAGCGCCCCTCTACTGGGCGATGAGCAGTTCTTC
CDR3 protein: CASAPLLGDEQFF

V gene: TRBV7-2
clone size: many
J gene: TRBJ2-3
D gene: TRBD2
CDR3 DNA: TGTGCCTGTAGGACTAGCGGGTTTACGCAGTATTTT
CDR3 protein: CACRTSGFTQYF

V gene: TRBV5-1
clone size: few
J gene: TRBJ2-3
D gene: TRBD1
CDR3 DNA: TGCGCCAGCCGTCGTATAGGGGGCGGCACAGATACGCAGTATTTT
CDR3 protein: CASRRIGGGTDTQYF

V gene: TRBV6-5
clone size: many
J gene: TRBJ1-5
D gene: TRBD1
CDR3 DNA: TGTGCCAGCAGTTACTCGGGGACAGGCCCCAATCAGCCCCAGCATTTT
CDR3 protein: CASSYSGTGPNQPQHF

V gene: TRBV27
clone size: NA
J gene: TRBJ1-4
D gene: TRBD1
CDR3 DNA: TGTGCCAGCAGCCGCCGGGACAGGACTAATGAAAAACTGTTTTTT
CDR3 protein: CASSRRDRTNEKLFF

V gene: TRBV9
clone size: NA
J gene: TRBJ2-1
D gene: TRBD1
CDR3 DNA: TGTGCCAGCAGCGCCGGGACAGTCGAATACAATGAGCAGTTCTTC
CDR3 protein: CASSAGTVEYNEQFF